One and the same sample provided the 21 T cell receptor beta chains below, sequenced in a study of shared T cell receptors in the human thymus. Assay used: immunoSEQ multiplex PCR; TCRdb lists only in-frame clones, some missing. The sample has approximately 580,000 clones; 75% to 85% are singletons. This sample was also put to use in a study of human thymus T cells.

The sequenced sample consisted of thymocytes. Receptor source: a boy less than two years old with a congenital heart defect.

The genes are TRBV30 and TRBJ2-5; 11 nucleotides align to TRBD1. In germline, CDR1 is GTSNPN, CDR2 SVGIG (reference sequence). The CDR3 spans 13 residues. V lost 7 bases and J lost 3; bases outside the gene matches: 4. DNA for the CDR3: TGTGCCTCCCGGACAGGGGGCGAAGAGACCCAGTACTTC. This gives the protein CASRTGGEETQYF.

J is TRBJ2-2 and V is TRBV11-3, with 7 positions matching TRBD2. Germline trimming cut 5 bases from V and 3 bases from J; bases unmatched to any gene: 12. Germline V gene data show CDR1 as SGHNT and CDR2 as YENEEA. CDR3 length equals 17 residues. CDR3 in DNA: TGTGCCAGCAGCCTCCCCCCGGCGGGAGAGGACACCGGGGAGCTGTTTTTT. Translating it yields CASSLPPAGEDTGELFF.

The chain recombines TRBV5-6 with TRBJ2-1; possibly TRBD2 for D (6 bases). The V gene's germline CDR1 is SGHDT and CDR2 YYEEEE. The CDR3 runs to 15 residues. V was cut by 0 bases and J by 8 bases, with 15 bases left in between. The DNA for the CDR3 is TGTGCCAGCAGCTTGGTGCCTAGCGCAGTACATGAGCAGTTCTTC. Translated, it gives CASSLVPSAVHEQFF.

V gene TRBV27 combines with J gene TRBJ1-4; 10 nucleotides line up with TRBD1. Germline CDR1 and CDR2: MNHEY and SMNVEV (reference sequence). The CDR3 length is 14 residues. V shed 6 bases and J 8 bases; nucleotides not matched to a gene: 6. The CDR3 spells CASSPTGGEEKLFF. The CDR3 coding sequence is TGTGCCAGCAGCCCGACAGGGGGCGAGGAAAAACTGTTTTTT.

V is TRBV13 and J is TRBJ2-7; possible D gene TRBD1, 6 bases. Germline V gene lookup returns CDR1 PRHDT and CDR2 FYEKMQ (reference sequence). CDR3 length equals 14 residues. Trimming shortened V by 1 base and J by 4 bases, and 11 bases separated the two germline ends. This CDR3 reads CASSLVGRGYEQYF. The CDR3 nucleotides are TGTGCCAGCAGCTTAGTGGGCAGGGGATACGAGCAGTACTTC.

The rearrangement links TRBV13 to TRBJ2-1; TRBD1 might be the D (5 bases). Per the germline V gene, CDR1 is PRHDT and CDR2 is FYEKMQ (reference sequence). The CDR3 is made up of 11 amino acids. With 7 bases removed from V and 9 bases from J, the gap between germline ends came to 10 bases. The CDR3 region has the DNA TGTGCCAGCACCCAGGGCGGTGAGCAGTTCTTC. This encodes CASTQGGEQFF.

DNA of the CDR3: TGTGCCAGCAGTAACCGGGATACCCCCTACGAGCAGTACTTC. It translates to CASSNRDTPYEQYF. The V and J genes are TRBV25-1 and TRBJ2-5; possibly TRBD2 for D (5 bases). Near its end, the DNA agrees better with TRBJ2-7, so the J call may be wrong. CDR1 and CDR2 (germline): MGHDK, SYGVNS. The CDR3 is made up of 14 amino acids.

V usage is TRBV5-1 and J usage is TRBJ2-1; 9 bases fit TRBD2. The length of the CDR3 is 14 residues. CDR1 and CDR2 (germline): SGHRS, YFSETQ. The V and J ends lost 4 bases and 3 bases, in that order; junction bases with no gene match: 2. The chain's CDR3 is CASSGSGSYNEQFF. The DNA for the CDR3 is TGCGCCAGCAGCGGTAGCGGGAGCTACAATGAGCAGTTCTTC.

This clone showed up just a few times. The genes are TRBV4-3 and TRBJ1-4, with D possibly being TRBD1 (5 bases). There are 14 residues in the CDR3. CDR1 is LGHNA and CDR2 is YSLEER in the germline V gene. Trimming shortened V by 4 bases and J by 6 bases, and 12 bases separated the two germline ends. DNA for the CDR3: TGCGCCAGCAGCCCCGAAGGGGAACATGAAAAACTGTTTTTT. Translating it yields CASSPEGEHEKLFF.

This clone was found once. The chain combines TRBV9 with TRBJ2-7; 7 positions agree with TRBD2. With 4 bases clipped from V and 7 bases from J, the junction kept 11 bases outside the gene matches. The CDR3 consists of 14 residues. Germline V gene lookup returns CDR1 SGDLS and CDR2 YYNGEE. CDR3 amino acids: CASSPPAEGGEQYF. The CDR3 region has the DNA TGTGCCAGCAGCCCACCGGCAGAGGGAGGGGAGCAGTACTTC.

This clone was counted once. The chain uses TRBV6-5 and TRBJ1-1; D not resolved. Looked up from germline, CDR1 is MNHEY and CDR2 is SVGAGI. Deletions cut 2 bases from V and 4 bases from J, with 8 bases between. The CDR3 extends over 13 amino acids. Written as DNA, the CDR3 is TGTGCCAGCAGTTACCTAGAGGGCACTGAAGCTTTCTTT. It codes for CASSYLEGTEAFF.

This clone was counted once. The genes are TRBV5-6 and TRBJ2-1; D call uncertain. Germline CDR1 is SGHDT and CDR2 is YYEEEE. The CDR3 loop spans 14 amino acids. With 3 bases removed from V and 8 bases from J, the gap between germline ends came to 15 bases. CDR3 sequence reads: CASSYPNSPDEQFF. The CDR3 DNA sequence: TGTGCCAGCAGCTACCCCAACAGTCCAGATGAGCAGTTCTTC.

V is TRBV5-4 and J is TRBJ2-3, with 8 positions matching TRBD2. The CDR3 has 17 residues. V was pared by 4 bases and J by 2 bases, with 12 bases of the junction left unmatched. Germline CDR1 reads SGHNT; CDR2 reads YYREEE (reference sequence). DNA for the CDR3: TGTGCCAGCAGCCACCTGGACAGCGGGAGATACACAGATACGCAGTATTTT. Protein product: CASSHLDSGRYTDTQYF.

The chain combines TRBV28 with TRBJ2-3; no definite D call. V lost 5 bases to trimming and J lost 3 bases, with 6 bases between them. The germline V gene has CDR1 MDHEN and CDR2 SYDVKM. The CDR3 is 12 amino acids. CDR3 loop: CASSQETDTQYF. In nucleotides, the CDR3 is TGTGCCAGCAGTCAAGAGACAGATACGCAGTATTTT.

The chain couples TRBV5-4 to TRBJ2-7; 10 bases match TRBD2. CDR3 length: 18 amino acids. After removal of 0 bases from V and 2 bases from J, the junction contained 11 bases not matched to a gene. Germline V gene lookup returns CDR1 SGHNT and CDR2 YYREEE (reference sequence). CDR3: CASSLGLAGDRGTYEQYF. DNA of the CDR3: TGTGCCAGCAGCTTGGGGCTAGCGGGGGACCGGGGGACCTACGAGCAGTACTTC.

This sequence joins TRBV14 and TRBJ2-7; 15 nucleotides agree with TRBD2. The germline V gene encodes CDR1 SGHDN and CDR2 FVKESK. V was pared by 4 bases and J by 3 bases, with 13 bases of the junction left unmatched. The CDR3 has 19 residues. CDR3 in DNA: TGTGCCAGCAGCCCAGGACTAGCGGGAGGGCCTTCGTTTTACTACGAGCAGTACTTC. It encodes CASSPGLAGGPSFYYEQYF.

The rearrangement joins TRBV9 to TRBJ2-7, with 8 nucleotides matching TRBD1. CDR3 length: 15 amino acids. The ends lost 4 bases at V and 5 bases at J; junction bases unmatched: 11. Germline CDR1 is SGDLS and CDR2 is YYNGEE. In DNA form, the CDR3 reads TGTGCCAGCAGCTCGCCGGGACAGGCTTCCAACGAGCAGTACTTC. This translates into CASSSPGQASNEQYF.

Turning to this clone: The identical CDR3 is also encoded by other nucleotide sequences in the sample. CDR3 bases: TGTGCCATCAGCGAGGGACAGGGGAGAAACGAGCAGTACTTC. It is translated as CAISEGQGRNEQYF. The chain links TRBV10-3 to TRBJ2-7; 10 bases fit TRBD1. Trimming took 6 bases from V and 5 from J; bases not matched to a gene: 7. CDR3 size: 14 residues. CDR1 and CDR2 (germline): ENHRY, SYGVKD.

The J gene is TRBJ2-2, the V gene TRBV4-2; 7 bases fit TRBD1. Per the germline V gene, CDR1 is LGHNA and CDR2 is YNFKEQ. This CDR3 region has 16 residues. Trimming cost V 2 bases and J 5 bases; bases outside gene matches: 8. The CDR3 region has the DNA TGTGCCAGCAGCCAAACAAAACAGGGACAGACCGGGGAGCTGTTTTTT. Translating it yields CASSQTKQGQTGELFF.

This clone was counted a single time. The chain couples TRBV7-9 to TRBJ2-5, with a weak D call TRBD2 (5 bases). CDR3 length: 14 residues. Per germline, CDR1 SEHNR and CDR2 FQNEAQ (reference sequence). The V and J ends lost 5 bases and 2 bases respectively, with 12 bases between them. CDR3 residues: CASSPDGVQETQYF. The CDR3 nucleotides are TGTGCCAGCAGCCCAGACGGGGTTCAAGAGACCCAGTACTTC.

V is TRBV27 and J is TRBJ2-7, with 7 bases aligning to TRBD1. CDR3 length equals 15 residues. Germline values: CDR1 MNHEY, CDR2 SMNVEV (reference sequence). Trimming took 5 bases from V and 5 from J; bases not matched to a gene: 12. The CDR3 DNA follows: TGTGCCAGCAGTGCTACAGGGGCGACATCCCACGAGCAGTACTTC. It encodes CASSATGATSHEQYF.